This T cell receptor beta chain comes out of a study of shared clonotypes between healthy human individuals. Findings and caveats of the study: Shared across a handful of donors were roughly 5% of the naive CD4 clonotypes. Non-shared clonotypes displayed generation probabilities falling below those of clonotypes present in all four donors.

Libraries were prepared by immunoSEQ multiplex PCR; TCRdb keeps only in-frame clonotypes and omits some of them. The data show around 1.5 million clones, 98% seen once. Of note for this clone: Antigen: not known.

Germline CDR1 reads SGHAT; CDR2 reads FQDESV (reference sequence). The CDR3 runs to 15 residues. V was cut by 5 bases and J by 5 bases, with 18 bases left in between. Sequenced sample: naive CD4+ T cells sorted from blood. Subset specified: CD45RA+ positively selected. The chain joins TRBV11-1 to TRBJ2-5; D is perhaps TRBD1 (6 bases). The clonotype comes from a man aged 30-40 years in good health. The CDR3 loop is CASSPGAGAGETQYF. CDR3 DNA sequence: TGTGCCAGCAGCCCCGGGGCAGGGGCGGGTGAGACCCAGTACTTC.